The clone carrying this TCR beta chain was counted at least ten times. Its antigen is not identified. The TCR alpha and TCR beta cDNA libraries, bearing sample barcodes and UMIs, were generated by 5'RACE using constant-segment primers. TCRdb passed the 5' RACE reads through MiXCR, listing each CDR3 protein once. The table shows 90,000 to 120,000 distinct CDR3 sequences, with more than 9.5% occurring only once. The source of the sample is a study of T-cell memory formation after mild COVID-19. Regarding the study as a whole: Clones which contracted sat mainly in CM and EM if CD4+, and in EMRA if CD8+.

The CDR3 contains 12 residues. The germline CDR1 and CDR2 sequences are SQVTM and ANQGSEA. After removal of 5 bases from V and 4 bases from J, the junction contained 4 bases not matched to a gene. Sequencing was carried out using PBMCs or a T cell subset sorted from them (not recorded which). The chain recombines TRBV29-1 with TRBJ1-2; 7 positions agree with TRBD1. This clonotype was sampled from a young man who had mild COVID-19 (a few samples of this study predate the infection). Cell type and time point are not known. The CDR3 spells CSVRQGVYGYTF. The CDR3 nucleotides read TGCAGCGTTCGACAGGGAGTCTATGGCTACACCTTC. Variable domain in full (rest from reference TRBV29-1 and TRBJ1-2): SAVISQKPSRDICQRGTSLTIQCQVDSQVTMMFWYRQQPGQSLTLIATANQGSEATYESGFVIDKFPISRPNLTFSTLTVSNMSPEDSSIYLCSVRQGVYGYTFGSGTRLTVV.